The present TCR beta chain was sequenced within a study of cytomegalovirus exposure and HLA in healthy donors. Study context: As an earlier analysis found, around 200 million T cells yielded about 120 million unique TCR beta sequences. Study-wide results and limits: Using a false discovery rate of 0.05, a later analysis showed that roughly 16,000 TCR beta sequences were associated with HLA alleles. Immune exposure was documented only through CMV serostatus. Reported findings show TCR beta sequences accurately forecast HLA-A and HLA-B alleles in most subjects.

Concerning this clone itself: The antigen remains unidentified.

The CDR3 has 15 amino acids. V was clipped by 0 bases and J by 10 bases, with 17 bases between them. The germline V gene encodes CDR1 SGHRS and CDR2 YFSETQ. Primers for the PCR totalled 60 Vbeta and 13 Jbeta. Profiled with immunoSEQ multiplex PCR; TCRdb holds only in-frame clones, not every one. The sample includes tens of thousands of clones. Specimen: PBMCs. This clonotype was sampled from a man between 18 and 29 years old in good health and CMV-seropositive. The V and J genes are TRBV5-1 and TRBJ2-1; D might be TRBD2 (6 bases). The CDR3 sequence is CASSLDGGSEREQFF. The DNA for the CDR3 is TGCGCCAGCAGCTTGGATGGGGGGAGTGAACGAGAGCAGTTCTTC.